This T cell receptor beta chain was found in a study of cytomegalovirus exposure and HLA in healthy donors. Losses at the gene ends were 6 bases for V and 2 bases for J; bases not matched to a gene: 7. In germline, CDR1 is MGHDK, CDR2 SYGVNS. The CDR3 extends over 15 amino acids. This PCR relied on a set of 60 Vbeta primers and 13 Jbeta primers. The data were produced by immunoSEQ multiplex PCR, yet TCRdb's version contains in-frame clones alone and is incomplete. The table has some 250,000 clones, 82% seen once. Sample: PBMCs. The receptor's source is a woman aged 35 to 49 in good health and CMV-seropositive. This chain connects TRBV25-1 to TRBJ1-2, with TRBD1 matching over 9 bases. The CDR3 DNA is TGTGCCAGCAGGTGGGGCGGACAGGGGAACTATGGCTACACCTTC. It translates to CASRWGGQGNYGYTF.